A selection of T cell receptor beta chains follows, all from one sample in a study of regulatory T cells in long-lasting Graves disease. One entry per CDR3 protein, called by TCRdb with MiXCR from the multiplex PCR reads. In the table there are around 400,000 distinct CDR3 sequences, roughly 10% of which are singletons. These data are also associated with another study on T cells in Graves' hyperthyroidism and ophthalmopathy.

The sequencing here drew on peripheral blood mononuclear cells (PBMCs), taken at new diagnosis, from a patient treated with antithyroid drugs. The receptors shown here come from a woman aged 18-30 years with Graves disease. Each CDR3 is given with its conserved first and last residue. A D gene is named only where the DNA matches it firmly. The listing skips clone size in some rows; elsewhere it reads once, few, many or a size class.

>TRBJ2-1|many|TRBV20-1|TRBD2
CSARDVLAGGPRKQFF
TGCAGTGCTAGAGATGTCCTAGCGGGAGGGCCTAGGAAGCAGTTCTTC
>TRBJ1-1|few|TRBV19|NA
CASSTRYGMNTEAFF
TGTGCCAGTAGTACGCGCTACGGTATGAACACTGAAGCTTTCTTT
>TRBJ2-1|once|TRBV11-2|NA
CASSLGLVGGGVGDEQSF
TGTGCCAGCAGCTTAGGACTAGTGGGAGGAGGGGTCGGGGATGAGCAGTCCTTC
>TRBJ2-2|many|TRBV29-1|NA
CSVHAGGGTGELFF
TGCAGCGTTCACGCAGGGGGAGGCACCGGGGAGCTGTTTTTT
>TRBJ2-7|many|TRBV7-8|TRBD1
CASSLVRWDRVYEQYF
TGTGCCAGCAGCTTAGTAAGGTGGGACAGGGTCTACGAGCAGTACTTC
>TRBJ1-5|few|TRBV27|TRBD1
CASSITAGGVDQPQHF
TGTGCCAGCAGCATAACTGCAGGGGGTGTGGATCAGCCCCAGCATTTT
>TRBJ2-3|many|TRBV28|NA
CASSSISLGLLSSTDTQYF
TGTGCCAGCAGTTCCATTTCGCTTGGACTGCTATCTAGCACAGATACGCAGTATTTT
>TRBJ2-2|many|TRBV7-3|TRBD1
CASSLDFDRANTGELFF
TGTGCCAGCAGCTTAGACTTTGACAGGGCGAACACCGGGGAGCTGTTTTTT
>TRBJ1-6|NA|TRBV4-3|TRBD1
CASSQRQGPNSPLHF
TGCGCCAGCAGCCAACGACAGGGGCCTAATTCACCCCTCCACTTT
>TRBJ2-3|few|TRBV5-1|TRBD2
CASSSGPRLAGVRDTQYF
TGCGCCAGCAGCTCCGGTCCGAGGCTAGCGGGAGTTAGAGATACGCAGTATTTT
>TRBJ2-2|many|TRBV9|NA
CASSVDGANTGELFF
TGTGCCAGCAGCGTAGATGGCGCGAACACCGGGGAGCTGTTTTTT
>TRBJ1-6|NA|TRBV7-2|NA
CASSLRGQGGSPLHF
TGTGCCAGCAGCCTCCGTGGGCAGGGAGGTTCACCCCTCCACTTT
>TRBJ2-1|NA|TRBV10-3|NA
CVISDVPGAYNEQFF
TGTGTCATCAGTGATGTCCCCGGGGCCTACAATGAGCAGTTCTTC
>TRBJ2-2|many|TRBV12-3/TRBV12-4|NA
CASRNADYLGGELFF
TGTGCCAGCAGGAACGCGGACTACTTGGGAGGGGAGCTGTTTTTT
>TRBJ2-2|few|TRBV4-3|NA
CASSQMGGTGELFF
TGCGCCAGCAGCCAAATGGGCGGGACCGGGGAGCTGTTTTTT
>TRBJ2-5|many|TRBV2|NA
CASSEGLAYQETQYF
TGTGCCAGCAGTGAGGGGCTAGCGTATCAAGAGACCCAGTACTTC
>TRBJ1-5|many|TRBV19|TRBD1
CASSPRTGGYNQPQHF
TGTGCCAGTAGTCCTCGGACAGGGGGGTACAATCAGCCCCAGCATTTT
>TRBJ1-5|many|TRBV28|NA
CASSSPGDRQKWGNQPQHF
TGTGCCAGCAGTTCCCCTGGGGACCGTCAAAAATGGGGGAATCAGCCCCAGCATTTT
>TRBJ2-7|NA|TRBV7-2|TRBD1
CASSLGQGQDPREQYF
TGTGCCAGCAGCTTAGGTCAGGGACAGGACCCCCGCGAGCAGTACTTC
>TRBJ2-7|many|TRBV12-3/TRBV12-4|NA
CASSLALLGWEAEQYF
TGTGCCAGCAGTTTAGCGTTACTGGGTTGGGAGGCCGAGCAGTACTTC
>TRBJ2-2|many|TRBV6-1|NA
CASGTGSPRTGELFF
TGTGCCAGCGGTACAGGGTCCCCAAGGACCGGGGAGCTGTTTTTT
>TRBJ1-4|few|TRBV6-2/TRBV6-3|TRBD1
CASSYPDRGSPTNEKLFF
TGTGCCAGCAGTTACCCGGACAGGGGGTCCCCAACTAATGAAAAACTGTTTTTT
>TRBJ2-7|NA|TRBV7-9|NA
CASSLDPPQYF
TGTGCCAGCAGCTTAGATCCCCCCCAGTACTTC
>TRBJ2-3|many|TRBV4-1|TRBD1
CASSHPGQGTDTQYF
TGCGCCAGCAGCCATCCGGGACAGGGGACAGATACGCAGTATTTT
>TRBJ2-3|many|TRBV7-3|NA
CASSLSNRVTSTDTQYF
TGTGCCAGCAGCTTAAGCAATCGGGTCACTAGCACAGATACGCAGTATTTT
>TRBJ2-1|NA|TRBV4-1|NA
CASSQVTSLAIEQFF
TGCGCCAGCAGCCAAGTCACCTCTTTGGCTATTGAGCAGTTCTTC
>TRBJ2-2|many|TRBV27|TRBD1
CASSVDRVTGELFF
TGTGCCAGCAGTGTGGACAGGGTCACCGGGGAGCTGTTTTTT
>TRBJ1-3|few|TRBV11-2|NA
CASSLTFQLTGNTIYF
TGTGCCAGCAGCTTGACGTTCCAGTTAACTGGAAACACCATATATTTT
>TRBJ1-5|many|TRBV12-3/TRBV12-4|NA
CASSAMGLRQPQHF
TGTGCCAGCAGTGCCATGGGCCTACGGCAGCCCCAGCATTTT
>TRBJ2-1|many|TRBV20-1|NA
CSEKQGRGEQFF
TGCAGCGAAAAACAGGGTAGGGGTGAGCAGTTCTTC
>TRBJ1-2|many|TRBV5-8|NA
CASSPARGWVGYTF
TGTGCCAGCAGCCCGGCCCGGGGGTGGGTTGGCTACACCTTC
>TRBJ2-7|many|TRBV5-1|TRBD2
CASSGGLAESYEQYF
TGCGCCAGCAGTGGGGGACTAGCGGAGTCTTACGAGCAGTACTTC
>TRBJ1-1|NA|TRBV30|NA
CAWSVFIVNTEAFF
TGTGCCTGGAGTGTTTTCATAGTGAACACTGAAGCTTTCTTT
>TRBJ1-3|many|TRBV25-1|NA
CASSEWLESGNTIYF
TGTGCCAGCAGTGAATGGCTGGAGTCTGGAAACACCATATATTTT
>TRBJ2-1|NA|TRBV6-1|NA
CASSFREAQWEQSF
TGTGCCAGCAGCTTTCGAGAGGCACAATGGGAGCAGTCCTTC
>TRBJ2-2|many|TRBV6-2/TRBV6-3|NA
CASSYDSSGPMTGELFF
TGTGCCAGCAGTTACGACTCGTCCGGGCCAATGACCGGGGAGCTGTTTTTT
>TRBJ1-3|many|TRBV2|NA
CASRGDSGNTIYF
TGTGCCAGCAGGGGCGACTCCGGAAACACCATATATTTT
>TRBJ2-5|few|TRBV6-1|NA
CATQGGFGTQYF
TGTGCCACCCAGGGAGGTTTCGGGACCCAGTACTTC
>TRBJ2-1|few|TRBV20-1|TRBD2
CSARPVRSGRGLYYNEQFF
TGCAGTGCCAGACCAGTCCGAAGCGGGAGGGGGCTATACTACAATGAGCAGTTCTTC
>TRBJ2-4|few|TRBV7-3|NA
CASSLSPVMDKNIQYF
TGTGCCAGCAGCTTATCGCCAGTAATGGACAAAAACATTCAGTACTTC
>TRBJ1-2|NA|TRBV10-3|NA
CAIGDPRGGYTF
TGTGCCATCGGGGACCCTCGAGGTGGCTACACCTTC
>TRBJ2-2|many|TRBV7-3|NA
CASSLLPGLNTGELFF
TGTGCCAGCAGCTTACTACCCGGACTGAACACCGGGGAGCTGTTTTTT
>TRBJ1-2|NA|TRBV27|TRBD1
CASSSADRGWGGYTF
TGTGCCAGCAGTTCCGCGGACAGGGGATGGGGTGGCTACACCTTC
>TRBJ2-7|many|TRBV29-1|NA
CSVDVGTLEQYF
TGCAGCGTTGATGTCGGGACCCTCGAGCAGTACTTC
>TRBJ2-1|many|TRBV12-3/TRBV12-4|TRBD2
CASSQGSGSSYNEQFF
TGTGCCAGCAGTCAGGGTAGCGGGAGTTCGTACAATGAGCAGTTCTTC
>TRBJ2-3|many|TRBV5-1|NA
CASSPPGLDTQYF
TGCGCCAGCAGCCCCCCGGGACTGGATACGCAGTATTTT
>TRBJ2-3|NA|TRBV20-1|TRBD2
CSARTITGTSGGFTDTQYF
TGCAGTGCCAGGACGATAACGGGAACTAGCGGGGGGTTCACAGATACGCAGTATTTT
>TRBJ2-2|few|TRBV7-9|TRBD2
CASSFPSGGEANTGELFF
TGTGCCAGCAGCTTTCCTAGCGGGGGGGAAGCGAACACCGGGGAGCTGTTTTTT
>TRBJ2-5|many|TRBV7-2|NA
CASSQWHREYQETQYF
TGTGCCAGCAGCCAGTGGCACAGGGAGTACCAAGAGACCCAGTACTTC
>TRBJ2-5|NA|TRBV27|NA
CASSFALGVSETQYF
TGTGCCAGCAGTTTCGCCCTTGGGGTTTCGGAGACCCAGTACTTC
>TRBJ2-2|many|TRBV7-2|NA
CASSLAEGHLQDTGELFF
TGTGCCAGCAGCTTAGCGGAGGGACACCTGCAGGACACCGGGGAGCTGTTTTTT
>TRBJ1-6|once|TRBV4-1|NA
CASSPLDQLPLHF
TGCGCCAGCAGCCCCCTCGACCAGCTACCCCTCCACTTT
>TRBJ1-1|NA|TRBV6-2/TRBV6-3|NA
CACGREGQAFF
TGTGCCTGCGGAAGGGAGGGACAAGCTTTCTTT
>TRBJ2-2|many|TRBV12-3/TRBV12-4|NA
CASRPQGHGELFF
TGTGCCAGCAGGCCACAGGGCCACGGGGAGCTGTTTTTT
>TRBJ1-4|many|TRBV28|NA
CASSWRGEKLFF
TGTGCCAGCAGTTGGAGGGGTGAAAAACTGTTTTTT
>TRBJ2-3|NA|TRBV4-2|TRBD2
CASSQEGLADYTDTQYF
TGTGCCAGCAGCCAAGAAGGACTAGCGGATTACACAGATACGCAGTATTTT
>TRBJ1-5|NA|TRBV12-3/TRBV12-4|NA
CANSSSGPTNQPQHF
NA